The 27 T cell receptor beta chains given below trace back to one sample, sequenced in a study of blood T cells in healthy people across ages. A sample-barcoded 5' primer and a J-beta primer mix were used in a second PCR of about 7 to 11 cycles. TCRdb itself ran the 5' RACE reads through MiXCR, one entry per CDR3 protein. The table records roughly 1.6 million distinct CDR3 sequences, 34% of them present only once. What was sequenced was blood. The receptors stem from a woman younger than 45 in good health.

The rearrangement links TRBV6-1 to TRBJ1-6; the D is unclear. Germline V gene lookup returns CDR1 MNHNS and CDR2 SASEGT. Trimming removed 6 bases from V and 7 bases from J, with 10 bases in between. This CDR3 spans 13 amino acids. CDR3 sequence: CASRREGNSPLHF. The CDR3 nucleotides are TGTGCCAGCAGGAGGGAAGGGAATTCACCCCTCCACTTT.

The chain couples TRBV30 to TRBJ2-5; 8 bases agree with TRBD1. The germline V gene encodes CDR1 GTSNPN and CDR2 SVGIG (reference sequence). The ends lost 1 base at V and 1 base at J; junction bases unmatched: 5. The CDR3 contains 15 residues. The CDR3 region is CAWSATGAFQETQYF. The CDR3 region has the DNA TGTGCCTGGAGTGCGACAGGGGCCTTCCAAGAGACCCAGTACTTC.

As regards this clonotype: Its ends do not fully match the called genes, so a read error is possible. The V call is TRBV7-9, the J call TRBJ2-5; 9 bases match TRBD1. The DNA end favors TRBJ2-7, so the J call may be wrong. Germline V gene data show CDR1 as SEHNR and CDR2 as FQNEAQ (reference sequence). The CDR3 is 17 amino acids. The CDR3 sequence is CASRGLIPGQGSSEQYF. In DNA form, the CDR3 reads TGTGCCAGCAGAGGATTAATTCCGGGACAGGGATCCTCCGAGCAGTACTTC.

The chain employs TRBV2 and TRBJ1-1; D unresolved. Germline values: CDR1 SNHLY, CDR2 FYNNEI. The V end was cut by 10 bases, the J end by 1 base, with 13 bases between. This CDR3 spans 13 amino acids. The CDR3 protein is CATYFMGNTEAFF. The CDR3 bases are TGTGCCACCTATTTCATGGGGAACACTGAAGCTTTCTTT.

CDR3 region: CASRSGRQYF. CDR3 in DNA: TGTGCCAGCAGGTCGGGACGGCAGTACTTC. The gene calls are TRBV2 and TRBJ2-4; D may match TRBD1 or TRBD2 (5 bases each). The germline V and J ends were trimmed by 6 bases and 13 bases, with 10 bases remaining between them. CDR1 and CDR2 from the germline V gene are SNHLY and FYNNEI. This CDR3 has 10 amino acids.

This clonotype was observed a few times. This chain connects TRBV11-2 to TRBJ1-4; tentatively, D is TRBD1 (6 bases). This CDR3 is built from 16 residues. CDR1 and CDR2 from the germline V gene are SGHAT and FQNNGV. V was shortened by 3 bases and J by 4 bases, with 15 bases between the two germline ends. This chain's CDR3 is CASSLPRGQNNEKLFF. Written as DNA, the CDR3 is TGTGCCAGCAGCTTGCCTAGGGGACAAAATAATGAAAAACTGTTTTTT.

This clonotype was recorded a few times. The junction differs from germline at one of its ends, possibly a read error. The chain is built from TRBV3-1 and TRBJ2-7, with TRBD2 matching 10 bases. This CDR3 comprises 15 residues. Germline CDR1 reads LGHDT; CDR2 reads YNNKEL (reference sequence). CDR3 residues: CASGHGLAVSYEQYF. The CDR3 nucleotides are TGTGCCAGCGGCCACGGACTAGCGGTATCCTACGAGCAGTACTTC.

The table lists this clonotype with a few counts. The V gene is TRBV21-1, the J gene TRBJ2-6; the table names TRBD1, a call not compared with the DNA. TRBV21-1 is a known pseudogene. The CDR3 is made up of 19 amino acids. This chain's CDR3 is CASSFNNRFPCCGANVLTF. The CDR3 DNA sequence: TGTGCCAGCAGCTTCAATAATAGGTTCCCCTGTTGTGGGGCCAACGTCCTGACTTTC.

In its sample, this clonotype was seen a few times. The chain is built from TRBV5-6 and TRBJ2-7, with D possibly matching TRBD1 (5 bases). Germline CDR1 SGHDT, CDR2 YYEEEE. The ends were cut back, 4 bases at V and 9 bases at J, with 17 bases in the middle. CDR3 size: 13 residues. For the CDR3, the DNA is TGTGCCAGCAGCCCCGCCAAGGGTACAGGGCAGTACTTC. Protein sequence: CASSPAKGTGQYF.

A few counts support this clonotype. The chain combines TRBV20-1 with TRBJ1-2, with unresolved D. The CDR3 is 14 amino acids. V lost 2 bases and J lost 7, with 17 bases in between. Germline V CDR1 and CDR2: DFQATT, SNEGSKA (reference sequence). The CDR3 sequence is CSARREGNSGGYTF. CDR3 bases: TGCAGTGCTAGAAGAGAAGGAAATTCTGGTGGCTACACCTTC.

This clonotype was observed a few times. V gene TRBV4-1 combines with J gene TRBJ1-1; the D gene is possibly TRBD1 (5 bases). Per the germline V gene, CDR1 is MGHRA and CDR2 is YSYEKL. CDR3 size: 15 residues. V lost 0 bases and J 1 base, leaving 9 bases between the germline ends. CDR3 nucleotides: TGCGCCAGCAGCCAAGATCCCGGGGCGAACACTGAAGCTTTCTTT. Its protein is CASSQDPGANTEAFF.

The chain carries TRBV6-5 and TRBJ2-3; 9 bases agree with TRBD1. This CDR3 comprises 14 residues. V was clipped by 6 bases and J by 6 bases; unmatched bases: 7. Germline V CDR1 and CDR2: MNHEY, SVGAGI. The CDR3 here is CASRGQGGFDTQYF. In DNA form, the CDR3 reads TGTGCCAGCAGGGGACAGGGTGGTTTTGATACGCAGTATTTT.

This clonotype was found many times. CDR3 nucleotide sequence: TGTGCCAGCAGGACTAGCGGGAGGGATGAGCAGTTCTTC. This sequence encodes CASRTSGRDEQFF. The rearrangement uses TRBV6-2 or TRBV6-3 and TRBJ2-1, with 14 positions matching TRBD2. Germline V gene data show CDR1 as MNHEY and CDR2 as SVGEGT. The CDR3 contains 13 residues. V trimming: 6 bases; J trimming: 8 bases; junction bases outside the gene matches: 0.

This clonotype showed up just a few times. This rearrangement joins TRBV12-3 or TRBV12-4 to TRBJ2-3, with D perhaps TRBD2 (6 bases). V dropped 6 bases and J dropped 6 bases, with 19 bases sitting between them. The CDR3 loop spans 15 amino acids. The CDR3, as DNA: TGTGCCAGCAGCTCCAGGGAGGTTAACGGGGATACGCAGTATTTT. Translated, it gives CASSSREVNGDTQYF.

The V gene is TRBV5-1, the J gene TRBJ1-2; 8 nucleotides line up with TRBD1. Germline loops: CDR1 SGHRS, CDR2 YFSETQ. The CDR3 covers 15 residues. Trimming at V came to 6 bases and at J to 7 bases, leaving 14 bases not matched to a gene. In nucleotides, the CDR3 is TGCGCCAGCATCCTGGAGGCAGGGGGCAGTGGTGGCTACACCTTC. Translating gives CASILEAGGSGGYTF.

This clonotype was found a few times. The CDR3 DNA is TGTGCCAGCAGTTTCTCGGCTGTCACTACCTACGAGCAGTACTTC. This encodes CASSFSAVTTYEQYF. This chain joins TRBV27 and TRBJ2-7; D unclear. Trimming took 3 bases from V and 2 from J, leaving 14 bases between them. There are 15 residues in the CDR3. In germline, CDR1 is MNHEY, CDR2 SMNVEV (reference sequence).

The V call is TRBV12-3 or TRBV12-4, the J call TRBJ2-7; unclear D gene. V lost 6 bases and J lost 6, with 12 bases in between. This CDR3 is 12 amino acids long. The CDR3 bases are TGTGCCAGCAGCCGCGGTAGGTCCGAGCAGTACTTC. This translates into CASSRGRSEQYF.

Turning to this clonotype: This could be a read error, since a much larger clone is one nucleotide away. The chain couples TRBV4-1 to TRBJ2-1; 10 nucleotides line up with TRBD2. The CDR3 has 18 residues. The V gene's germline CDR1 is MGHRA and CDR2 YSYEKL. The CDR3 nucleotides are TGCGCCAGCAACCAAGATGCTAGCGGGAGTTTCGCCTACAATGAGCAGTTCTTC. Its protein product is CASNQDASGSFAYNEQFF.

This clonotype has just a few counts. The CDR3 sequence is CASSPGTGGWEQYF. The CDR3 nucleotides are TGTGCCAGCAGTCCCGGGACAGGGGGCTGGGAGCAGTACTTC. The rearrangement links TRBV27 to TRBJ2-7; TRBD1 aligns across 12 bases. Per the germline V gene, CDR1 is MNHEY and CDR2 is SMNVEV (reference sequence). V dropped 5 bases and J dropped 7; count of bases not matched to a gene: 6. This CDR3 is built from 14 residues.

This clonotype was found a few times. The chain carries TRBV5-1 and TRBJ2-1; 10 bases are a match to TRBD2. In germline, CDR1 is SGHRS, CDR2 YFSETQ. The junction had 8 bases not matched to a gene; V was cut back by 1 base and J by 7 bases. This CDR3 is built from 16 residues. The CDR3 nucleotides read TGCGCCAGCAGCTTGACGGGGACTAGCGTGAGTAATGAGCAGTTCTTC. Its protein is CASSLTGTSVSNEQFF.

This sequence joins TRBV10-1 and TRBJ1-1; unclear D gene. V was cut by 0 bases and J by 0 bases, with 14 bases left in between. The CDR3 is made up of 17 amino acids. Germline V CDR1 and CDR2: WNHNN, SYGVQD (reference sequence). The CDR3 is CASSESRGYGLNTEAFF. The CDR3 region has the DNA TGCGCCAGCAGTGAGTCCCGGGGTTACGGTCTGAACACTGAAGCTTTCTTT.

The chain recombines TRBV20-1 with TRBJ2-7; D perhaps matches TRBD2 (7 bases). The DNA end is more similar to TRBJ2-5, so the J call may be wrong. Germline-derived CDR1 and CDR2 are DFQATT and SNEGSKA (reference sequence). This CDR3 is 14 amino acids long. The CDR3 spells CSAPITGRGETQYF. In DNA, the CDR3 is TGCAGTGCTCCGATAACAGGGAGGGGAGAGACCCAGTACTTC.

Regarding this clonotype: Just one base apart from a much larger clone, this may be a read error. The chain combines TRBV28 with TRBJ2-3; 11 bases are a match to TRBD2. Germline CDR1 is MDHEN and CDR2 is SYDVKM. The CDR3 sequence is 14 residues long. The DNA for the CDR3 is TGTGCCGGCAGACTAGCGGGAAACACAGATACGCAGTATTTT. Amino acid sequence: CAGRLAGNTDTQYF.

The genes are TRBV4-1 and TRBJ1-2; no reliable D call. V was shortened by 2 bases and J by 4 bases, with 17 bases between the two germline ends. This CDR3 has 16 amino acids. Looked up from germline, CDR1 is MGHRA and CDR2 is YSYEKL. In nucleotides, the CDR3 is TGCGCCAGCAGCCAACAGGACGGGGAGCCCTTCTATGGCTACACCTTC. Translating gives CASSQQDGEPFYGYTF.

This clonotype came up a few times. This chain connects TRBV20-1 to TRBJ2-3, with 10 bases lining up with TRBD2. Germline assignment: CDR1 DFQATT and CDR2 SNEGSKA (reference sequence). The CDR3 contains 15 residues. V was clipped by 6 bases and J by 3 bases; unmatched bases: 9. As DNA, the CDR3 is TGCAGTGCGCCTAAGGAGCGGGGGGGAACAGATACGCAGTATTTT. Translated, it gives CSAPKERGGTDTQYF.

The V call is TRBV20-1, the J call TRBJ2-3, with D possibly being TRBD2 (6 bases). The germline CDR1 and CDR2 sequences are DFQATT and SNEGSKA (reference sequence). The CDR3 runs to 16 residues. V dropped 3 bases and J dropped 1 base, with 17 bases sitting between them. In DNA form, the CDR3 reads TGCAGTGCTAGGGCCCCGGGACTCACTGGCACAGATACGCAGTATTTT. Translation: CSARAPGLTGTDTQYF.

CDR3 coding DNA: TGCGCCAGCAGCTTGGAGGTCGCGGAGCTCGCCCGCACAGATACGCAGTATTTT. Translating gives CASSLEVAELARTDTQYF. The chain combines TRBV5-1 with TRBJ2-3, with D uncertain. CDR3 size: 18 residues. Trimming took 0 bases from V and 1 from J, leaving 18 bases between them. The germline V gene has CDR1 SGHRS and CDR2 YFSETQ.